A selection of T cell receptor beta chains follows, all from one sample in a study of shared clonotypes between healthy human individuals. Profiled with immunoSEQ multiplex PCR; TCRdb holds only in-frame clones, not every one. In the table there are about 1,800,000 clones, over 85% of which are singletons. The material sequenced was naive CD8+ T cells sorted from blood. These receptors were taken from a man between 18 and 29 years old in good health. Each CDR3 is given with its conserved first and last residue. D genes are given only for firm matches. Clone sizes are given selectively: once, few, many, or a class where the clone is expanded.

clone size	V gene	D gene	J gene	CDR3 protein	CDR3 DNA
-	TRBV7-2	-	TRBJ1-1	CASSLGGLNTEAFF	TGTGCCAGCAGCTTAGGAGGGCTGAACACTGAAGCTTTCTTT
-	TRBV6-1	-	TRBJ2-7	CASSEEKGFEGYEQYF	TGTGCCAGCAGTGAAGAGAAAGGTTTTGAGGGCTACGAGCAGTACTTC
-	TRBV2	-	TRBJ2-1	CASSEALPSFPGNEQFF	TGTGCCAGCAGTGAAGCGCTTCCTTCTTTTCCCGGTAATGAGCAGTTCTTC
-	TRBV13	-	TRBJ2-3	CASSLGQDTQYF	TGTGCCAGCAGCTTAGGGCAAGATACGCAGTATTTT
-	TRBV10-3	-	TRBJ2-2	CAISENTGELFF	TGTGCCATCAGTGAGAACACCGGGGAGCTGTTTTTT
-	TRBV9	-	TRBJ2-7	CASSEGATTWEQYF	TGTGCCAGCAGCGAAGGTGCTACTACTTGGGAGCAGTACTTC
-	TRBV6-5	-	TRBJ2-1	CASSYGGGSYNEQFF	TGTGCCAGCAGTTACGGCGGAGGCTCCTACAATGAGCAGTTCTTC
once	TRBV6-5	-	TRBJ2-5	CATGRGRETQYF	TGTGCCACCGGCAGGGGTCGTGAGACCCAGTACTTC
-	TRBV4-1	TRBD2	TRBJ2-7	CASSQDHAGGPYEQYF	TGCGCCAGCAGCCAAGATCATGCGGGAGGGCCCTACGAGCAGTACTTC
-	TRBV5-6	-	TRBJ2-3	CASSFGTGTQYF	TGTGCCAGCAGCTTTGGGACCGGCACGCAGTATTTT
-	TRBV4-2	-	TRBJ2-6	CASSQDWGRNSGANVLTF	TGTGCCAGCAGCCAAGATTGGGGACGGAACTCTGGGGCCAACGTCCTGACTTTC
once	TRBV5-1	-	TRBJ2-1	CASSLLATAPRDNEQFF	TGCGCCAGCAGCTTGCTCGCAACTGCTCCGAGGGACAATGAGCAGTTCTTC
-	TRBV5-5	-	TRBJ2-7	CASSLARVAYEQYF	TGTGCCAGCAGCTTGGCCCGAGTTGCCTACGAGCAGTACTTC
once	TRBV7-9	-	TRBJ1-1	CASSSAQGRDTEAFF	TGTGCCAGCAGCTCGGCTCAGGGGAGAGACACTGAAGCTTTCTTT
-	TRBV9	-	TRBJ1-6	CASSVEGGPSYNSPLHF	TGTGCCAGCAGCGTAGAGGGAGGGCCCTCCTATAATTCACCCCTCCACTTT
-	TRBV7-2	-	TRBJ1-1	CASSLLGAAEAFF	TGTGCCAGCAGCTTGTTGGGGGCGGCTGAAGCTTTCTTT
-	TRBV11-2	TRBD2	TRBJ2-5	CASSLTSGDQETQYF	TGTGCCAGCAGCCTGACTAGCGGGGATCAAGAGACCCAGTACTTC
-	TRBV6-6	-	TRBJ2-7	CATPIYSGYEQYF	TGTGCCACCCCGATTTATAGCGGCTACGAGCAGTACTTC
-	TRBV19	TRBD1	TRBJ2-7	CASSIAQGGYEQYF	TGTGCCAGTAGTATAGCACAGGGGGGATACGAGCAGTACTTC
-	TRBV13	-	TRBJ1-4	CASSARQTTNEKLFF	TGTGCCAGCAGCGCTCGACAGACAACTAATGAAAAACTGTTTTTT
-	TRBV4-1	-	TRBJ2-7	CASSQEPGGSYEQYF	TGCGCCAGCAGCCAAGAACCAGGAGGCTCCTACGAGCAGTACTTC
-	TRBV13	-	TRBJ2-1	CASSPPRGATNEQFF	TGTGCCAGCAGCCCCCCCAGGGGGGCCACTAATGAGCAGTTCTTC
-	TRBV10-1	-	TRBJ2-3	CARLPRWDKPYTQYF	TGCGCCAGACTGCCCAGGTGGGACAAGCCTTATACGCAGTATTTT
-	TRBV18	TRBD1	TRBJ2-3	CASASGTGIVDTQYF	TGTGCCAGCGCCTCCGGGACAGGGATTGTGGATACGCAGTATTTT
once	TRBV10-1	-	TRBJ2-7	CASSEGGGYEQYF	TGCGCCAGCAGTGAAGGGGGGGGGTACGAGCAGTACTTC
-	TRBV28	TRBD1	TRBJ2-1	CASSLETGAYNEQFF	TGTGCCAGCAGTTTGGAGACAGGGGCGTATAATGAGCAGTTCTTC
-	TRBV6-5	-	TRBJ1-2	CATRQGNYGYTF	TGTGCCACCCGGCAGGGGAACTATGGCTACACCTTC
-	TRBV28	TRBD2	TRBJ2-3	CASSYGAGSGDTQYF	TGTGCCAGCAGTTACGGAGCGGGGTCGGGGGATACGCAGTATTTT
once	TRBV27	-	TRBJ2-7	CASSLSGWGEQYF	TGTGCCAGCAGTTTATCTGGTTGGGGCGAGCAGTACTTC
-	TRBV6-1	TRBD1	TRBJ2-6	CASRDRAGANVLTF	TGTGCCAGCAGAGACAGGGCTGGGGCCAACGTCCTGACTTTC
-	TRBV4-1	-	TRBJ2-3	CASSQGGLGLDTQYF	TGCGCCAGCAGCCAAGGAGGGCTTGGATTGGATACGCAGTATTTT
-	TRBV5-6	-	TRBJ2-3	CASSFAGPSTDTQYF	TGTGCCAGCAGCTTCGCGGGACCTAGCACAGATACGCAGTATTTT
-	TRBV5-4	-	TRBJ1-2	CASSLVSGYGYTF	TGTGCCAGCAGCTTGGTTTCTGGGTATGGCTACACCTTC
-	TRBV20-1	-	TRBJ1-2	CSARVAGGYTF	TGCAGTGCTAGAGTTGCGGGCGGCTACACCTTC
once	TRBV11-2	-	TRBJ2-1	CASSLVRDEQFF	TGTGCCAGCAGCTTAGTCCGTGATGAGCAGTTCTTC
-	TRBV13	-	TRBJ1-4	CASSYGTPEKLFF	TGTGCCAGCAGCTACGGGACACCCGAAAAACTGTTTTTT
once	TRBV9	TRBD2	TRBJ2-3	CASTGLAGGDTQYF	TGTGCCAGCACAGGACTAGCGGGGGGTGATACGCAGTATTTT
-	TRBV4-1	-	TRBJ2-1	CASSQGSGDEQFF	TGCGCCAGCAGCCAAGGGAGCGGCGATGAGCAGTTCTTC
-	TRBV4-1	-	TRBJ1-5	CASSQVLRQPQHF	TGCGCCAGCAGCCAAGTTCTGCGTCAGCCCCAGCATTTT
once	TRBV4-3	-	TRBJ2-7	CASSQASPAAEQYF	TGCGCCAGCAGCCAAGCATCACCGGCAGCCGAGCAGTACTTC
-	TRBV9	TRBD2	TRBJ2-1	CASSEPLAAPAGEQFF	TGTGCCAGCAGCGAGCCGCTAGCGGCCCCGGCAGGTGAGCAGTTCTTC
-	TRBV14	-	TRBJ2-6	CASSQVNSGANVLTF	TGTGCCAGCAGCCAAGTAAACTCTGGGGCCAACGTCCTGACTTTC
-	TRBV5-4	TRBD2	TRBJ2-1	CASSLPSGSYNEQFF	TGTGCCAGCAGCTTGCCTAGCGGGAGCTACAATGAGCAGTTCTTC
-	TRBV15	-	TRBJ2-4	CATSREKEGTLGNIQYF	TGTGCCACCAGCAGAGAGAAAGAGGGGACCTTGGGGAACATTCAGTACTTC
-	TRBV27	-	TRBJ1-1	CASSLGQGWTEAFF	TGTGCCAGCAGTTTAGGTCAGGGGTGGACTGAAGCTTTCTTT
-	TRBV4-1	-	TRBJ1-3	CASRFNSGNTIYF	TGCGCCAGCAGGTTCAACTCTGGAAACACCATATATTTT
-	TRBV27	-	TRBJ2-3	CASSLWGKEDTQYF	TGTGCCAGCAGTTTATGGGGGAAGGAGGATACGCAGTATTTT
-	TRBV9	-	TRBJ2-1	CASSDAGLEQFF	TGTGCCAGCAGCGACGCGGGGCTTGAGCAGTTCTTC
-	TRBV5-1	-	TRBJ2-7	CASSLGDHYEQYF	TGCGCCAGCAGCTTGGGGGATCACTACGAGCAGTACTTC
-	TRBV6-5	-	TRBJ1-2	CASTGVSGSHYGYTF	TGTGCCAGCACGGGGGTGTCCGGTTCCCACTATGGCTACACCTTC